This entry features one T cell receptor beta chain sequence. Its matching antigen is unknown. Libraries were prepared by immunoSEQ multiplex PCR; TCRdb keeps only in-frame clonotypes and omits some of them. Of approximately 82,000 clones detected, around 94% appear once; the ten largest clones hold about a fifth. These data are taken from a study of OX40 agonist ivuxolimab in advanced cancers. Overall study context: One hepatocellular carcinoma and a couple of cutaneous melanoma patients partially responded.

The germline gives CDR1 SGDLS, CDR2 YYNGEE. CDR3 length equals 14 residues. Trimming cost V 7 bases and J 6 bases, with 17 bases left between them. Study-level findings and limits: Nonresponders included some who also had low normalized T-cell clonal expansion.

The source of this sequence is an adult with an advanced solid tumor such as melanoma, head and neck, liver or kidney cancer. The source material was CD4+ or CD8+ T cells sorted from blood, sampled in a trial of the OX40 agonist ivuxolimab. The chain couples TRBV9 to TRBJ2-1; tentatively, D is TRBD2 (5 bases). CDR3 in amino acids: CASGELAETNEQFF. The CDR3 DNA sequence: TGTGCCAGCGGGGAGCTAGCAGAAACCAATGAGCAGTTCTTC.